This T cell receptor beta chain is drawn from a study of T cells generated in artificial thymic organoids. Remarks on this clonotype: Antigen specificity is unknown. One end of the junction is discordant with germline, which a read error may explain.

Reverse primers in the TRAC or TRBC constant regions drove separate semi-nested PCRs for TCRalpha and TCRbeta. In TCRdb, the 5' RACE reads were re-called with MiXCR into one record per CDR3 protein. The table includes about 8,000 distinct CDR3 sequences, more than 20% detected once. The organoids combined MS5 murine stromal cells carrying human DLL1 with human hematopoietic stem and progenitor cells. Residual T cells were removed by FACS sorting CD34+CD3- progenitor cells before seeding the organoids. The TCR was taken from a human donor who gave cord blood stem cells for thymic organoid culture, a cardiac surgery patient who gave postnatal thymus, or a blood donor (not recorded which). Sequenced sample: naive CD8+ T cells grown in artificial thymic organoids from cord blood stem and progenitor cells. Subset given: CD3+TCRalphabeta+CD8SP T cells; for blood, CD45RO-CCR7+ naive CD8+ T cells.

The CDR3 DNA follows: TGTGCCGCCAGTGATCCCTTCACAGTGACCTTC. This codes for CAASDPFTVTF. The gene calls are TRBV24-1 and TRBJ1-2, with no clear D. Germline loops: CDR1 KGHDR, CDR2 SFDVKD. The CDR3 is 11 residues long.